Below, 20 T cell receptor beta chains from the same sample are listed, as sequenced in a study of T cell repertoires in cytomegalovirus infection. TCRdb reprocessed the reads with MiXCR, giving one entry per CDR3 protein. The sample lists 380,000 or so distinct CDR3 sequences; roughly 34% were seen once. Their antigens remain unidentified. The input for sequencing was cultured PBMCs, taken from culture after CMV antigen stimulation. Source of these receptors: a human donor in good health (CMV status not recorded). Some clones in this sample may be carry-over from other donors' samples.

The rearrangement joins TRBV12-3 or TRBV12-4 to TRBJ2-7; D is perhaps TRBD1 or TRBD2 (5 bases each). The germline V and J ends were trimmed by 6 bases and 3 bases, with 12 bases remaining between them. This CDR3 has 13 residues. Here the CDR3 DNA reads TGTGCCAGCAGCTGGGACCTCTACTACGAGCAGTACTTC. Protein sequence: CASSWDLYYEQYF.

J is TRBJ2-5 and V is TRBV12-3 or TRBV12-4; 10 positions agree with TRBD2. CDR3 length: 14 amino acids. Losses at the gene ends were 6 bases for V and 2 bases for J; bases not matched to a gene: 3. The CDR3 bases are TGTGCCAGCAGCCCGACTAGCGGGCAAGAGACCCAGTACTTC. Translated, it gives CASSPTSGQETQYF.

The gene calls are TRBV19 and TRBJ1-5, with no clear D. Looked up from germline, CDR1 is LNHDA and CDR2 is SQIVND (reference sequence). The CDR3 spans 17 residues. Trimming stripped 3 bases from V and 0 bases from J, with 15 bases between. In nucleotides, the CDR3 is TGTGCCAGTAGTATTGCAGTCGGCAGGCTTAGCAATCAGCCCCAGCATTTT. The encoded protein is CASSIAVGRLSNQPQHF.

This clonotype was detected only a few times. V gene TRBV7-2 combines with J gene TRBJ2-2; 7 bases align to TRBD2. Germline V CDR1 and CDR2: SGHTA, FQGNSA. The CDR3 totals 16 residues. V was clipped by 5 bases and J by 5 bases; unmatched bases: 11. The CDR3: CASSGGVAVLTGELFF. The DNA for the CDR3 is TGTGCCAGCAGCGGGGGGGTAGCGGTCTTAACCGGGGAGCTGTTTTTT.

This clonotype was detected a few times. The chain is built from TRBV7-3 and TRBJ2-1, with a weak D call TRBD1 (6 bases). Germline V gene sequence: CDR1 SGHTA, CDR2 FQGTGA. The V gene lost 2 bases and the J gene lost 5 bases, with 16 bases spanning the gap. This CDR3 spans 16 amino acids. DNA for the CDR3: TGTGCCAGCAGCTTAGGGCAGGGGCCAGGGCACAATGAGCAGTTCTTC. It codes for CASSLGQGPGHNEQFF. Complete variable domain (other parts from reference TRBV7-3 and TRBJ2-1): GAGVSQTPSNKVTEKGKYVELRCDPISGHTALYWYRQSLGQGPEFLIYFQGTGAADDSGLPNDRFFAVRPEGSVSTLKIQRTERGDSAVYLCASSLGQGPGHNEQFFGPGTRLTVL.

This clonotype was seen a few times. This rearrangement joins TRBV28 to TRBJ1-1; D is ambiguous. Germline values: CDR1 MDHEN, CDR2 SYDVKM. V gave up 10 bases and J gave up 6 bases, with 21 bases separating them. This CDR3 spans 14 amino acids. In DNA form, the CDR3 reads TGTGCCACCCTTTTTGCCCAGTTTAGGGCTGAAGCTTTCTTT. Amino acid sequence: CATLFAQFRAEAFF.

This clonotype appeared a few times. The chain is built from TRBV7-2 and TRBJ2-3, with 13 positions matching TRBD2. Per the germline V gene, CDR1 is SGHTA and CDR2 is FQGNSA. With V trimmed by 4 bases and J by 0 bases, 10 bases remained unmatched. CDR3 length: 19 residues. CDR3 sequence: CASSYRRWTSGSSTDTQYF. DNA of the CDR3: TGTGCCAGCAGCTACCGGCGGTGGACTAGCGGGAGCAGCACAGATACGCAGTATTTT.

This clonotype was detected many times. The chain joins TRBV6-1 to TRBJ2-4; TRBD2 might be the D (7 bases). V lost 3 bases and J 2 bases, leaving 11 bases between the germline ends. There are 15 residues in the CDR3. The germline V gene has CDR1 MNHNS and CDR2 SASEGT. CDR3: CASSEGGGTKNIQYF. CDR3 nucleotides: TGTGCCAGCAGTGAGGGAGGGGGTACCAAAAACATTCAGTACTTC.

The chain recombines TRBV6-1 with TRBJ2-7, with D maybe TRBD2 (5 bases). There are 18 residues in the CDR3. The V end lost 7 bases, the J end lost 0 bases, and 25 bases lay between the germline ends. Germline CDR1 MNHNS, CDR2 SASEGT. CDR3 in amino acids: CASTGDLPRTPYSYEQYF. The CDR3 coding sequence is TGTGCCAGCACCGGAGACCTCCCTAGGACTCCATACTCCTACGAGCAGTACTTC.

This clonotype was seen only a few times. The chain is built from TRBV6-2 or TRBV6-3 and TRBJ2-1; no clear D. V was trimmed by 5 bases and J by 4 bases, leaving 12 bases between them. Germline loops: CDR1 MNHEY, CDR2 SVGEGT. The CDR3 runs 14 residues. The CDR3 region has the DNA TGTGCCAGCAGTCTTTCTGGACCGTACAATGAGCAGTTCTTC. Translating it yields CASSLSGPYNEQFF.

The chain is built from TRBV7-9 and TRBJ2-7, with no clear D. The CDR3 is 14 residues long. V gave up 3 bases and J gave up 3 bases, with 12 bases separating them. Per germline, CDR1 SEHNR and CDR2 FQNEAQ (reference sequence). The chain's CDR3 is CASSFAGPNYEQYV. In DNA form, the CDR3 reads TGTGCCAGCAGCTTCGCAGGACCTAACTACGAGCAGTACGTC.

This chain uses TRBV27 with TRBJ2-5; TRBD1 matches 8 bases. Germline CDR1 is MNHEY and CDR2 is SMNVEV (reference sequence). The CDR3 totals 13 residues. Trimming took 8 bases from V and 5 from J; bases not matched to a gene: 7. The CDR3 nucleotides read TGTGCCAGCTCCGGGACAGGAGGGGAGACCCAGTACTTC. Residues: CASSGTGGETQYF.

This clonotype appeared a few times. The chain couples TRBV7-3 to TRBJ2-1; D tentatively reads TRBD1 or TRBD2 (5 bases each). Trimming stripped 5 bases from V and 6 bases from J, with 20 bases between. Germline-derived CDR1 and CDR2 are SGHTA and FQGTGA. The CDR3 spans 16 residues. The CDR3 here is CASSTIGTAVRNEQFF. CDR3 sequence (DNA): TGTGCCAGCAGCACAATAGGGACGGCGGTTCGCAATGAGCAGTTCTTC.

This clonotype has more than one count but fewer than ten. The V and J genes are TRBV28 and TRBJ1-4, with no clear D. V was clipped by 5 bases and J by 8 bases, with 15 bases between them. In germline, CDR1 is MDHEN, CDR2 SYDVKM. The CDR3 spans 14 residues. CDR3: CASSLSGRREKLFF. In DNA form, the CDR3 reads TGTGCCAGCAGTCTTTCGGGGAGGCGGGAAAAACTGTTTTTT.

This clonotype was seen more than once but under ten times. The chain joins TRBV5-5 to TRBJ2-1, with a possible D match to TRBD1 (8 bases). Germline V lookup: CDR1 SGHKS, CDR2 YYEKEE (reference sequence). The CDR3 extends over 17 amino acids. The germline V and J ends were trimmed by 2 bases and 7 bases, with 22 bases remaining between them. CDR3: CASSFSQGVVGGNEQFF. Here the CDR3 DNA reads TGTGCCAGCAGCTTCTCACAGGGGGTAGTCGGGGGGAATGAGCAGTTCTTC.

The CDR3 DNA reads TGTGCCAGCAGCGTCTTTGAGGGTTTCGCTGAAGCTTTCTTT. This encodes CASSVFEGFAEAFF. The genes are TRBV7-2 and TRBJ1-1; no definite D call. The CDR3 runs to 14 residues. Germline-derived CDR1 and CDR2 are SGHTA and FQGNSA. With 5 bases removed from V and 6 bases from J, the gap between germline ends came to 16 bases. Drawing the rest from reference TRBV7-2 and TRBJ1-1, the complete variable domain is GAGVSQSPSNKVTEKGKDVELRCDPISGHTALYWYRQSLGQGLEFLIYFQGNSAPDKSGLPSDRFSAERTGGSVSTLTIQRTQQEDSAVYLCASSVFEGFAEAFFGQGTRLTVV.

CDR3 region: CASSERASGIGTEAFF. The CDR3 DNA follows: TGTGCCAGCAGTGAGAGGGCCTCGGGGATAGGGACTGAAGCTTTCTTT. This chain joins TRBV6-5 and TRBJ1-1; D is ambiguous. This CDR3 region has 16 residues. Germline lookup yields CDR1 MNHEY and CDR2 SVGAGI. Trimming stripped 5 bases from V and 5 bases from J, with 21 bases between.

This clonotype occurred many times. The V gene is TRBV7-2, the J gene TRBJ2-1; no clear D gene. This CDR3 region has 16 residues. Germline V lookup: CDR1 SGHTA, CDR2 FQGNSA. Trimming stripped 4 bases from V and 5 bases from J, with 18 bases between. This chain's CDR3 is CASSSDLGLPNNEQFF. In DNA, the CDR3 is TGTGCCAGCAGCTCTGACCTCGGGCTACCAAACAATGAGCAGTTCTTC.

This rearrangement joins TRBV5-1 to TRBJ2-7, with unresolved D. This CDR3 contains 12 residues. Germline CDR1 and CDR2: SGHRS and YFSETQ. V lost 1 base and J lost 4, with 6 bases in between. CDR3 sequence reads: CASSLSQYEQYF. CDR3 bases: TGCGCCAGCAGCTTGTCCCAGTACGAGCAGTACTTC.

This clonotype was counted at least ten times. The chain recombines TRBV7-2 with TRBJ2-2; 10 bases match TRBD2. V shed 3 bases, J shed 4 bases, and the junction held 5 bases outside the gene matches. Germline V CDR1 and CDR2: SGHTA, FQGNSA. This CDR3 region has 16 residues. The DNA for the CDR3 is TGTGCCAGCAGCTTCTGGAGCGGGAGGGTCACCGGGGAGCTGTTTTTT. This translates into CASSFWSGRVTGELFF. Complete variable domain (other parts from reference TRBV7-2 and TRBJ2-2): GAGVSQSPSNKVTEKGKDVELRCDPISGHTALYWYRQSLGQGLEFLIYFQGNSAPDKSGLPSDRFSAERTGGSVSTLTIQRTQQEDSAVYLCASSFWSGRVTGELFFGEGSRLTVL.